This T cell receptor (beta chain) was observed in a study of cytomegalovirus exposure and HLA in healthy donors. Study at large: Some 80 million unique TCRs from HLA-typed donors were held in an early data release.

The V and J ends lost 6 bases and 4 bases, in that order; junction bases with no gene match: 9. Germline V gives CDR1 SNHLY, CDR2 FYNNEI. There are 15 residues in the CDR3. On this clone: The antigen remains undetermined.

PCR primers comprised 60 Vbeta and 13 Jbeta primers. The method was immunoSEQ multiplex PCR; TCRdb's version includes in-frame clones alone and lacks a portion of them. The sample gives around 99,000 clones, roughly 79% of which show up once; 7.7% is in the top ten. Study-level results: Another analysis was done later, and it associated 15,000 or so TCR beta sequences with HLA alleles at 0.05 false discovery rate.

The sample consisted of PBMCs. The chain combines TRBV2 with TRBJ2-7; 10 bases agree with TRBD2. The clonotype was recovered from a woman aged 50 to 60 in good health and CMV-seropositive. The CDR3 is CASSQGASGSYEQYF. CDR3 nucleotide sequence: TGTGCCAGCAGCCAAGGGGCTAGCGGGAGTTACGAGCAGTACTTC.